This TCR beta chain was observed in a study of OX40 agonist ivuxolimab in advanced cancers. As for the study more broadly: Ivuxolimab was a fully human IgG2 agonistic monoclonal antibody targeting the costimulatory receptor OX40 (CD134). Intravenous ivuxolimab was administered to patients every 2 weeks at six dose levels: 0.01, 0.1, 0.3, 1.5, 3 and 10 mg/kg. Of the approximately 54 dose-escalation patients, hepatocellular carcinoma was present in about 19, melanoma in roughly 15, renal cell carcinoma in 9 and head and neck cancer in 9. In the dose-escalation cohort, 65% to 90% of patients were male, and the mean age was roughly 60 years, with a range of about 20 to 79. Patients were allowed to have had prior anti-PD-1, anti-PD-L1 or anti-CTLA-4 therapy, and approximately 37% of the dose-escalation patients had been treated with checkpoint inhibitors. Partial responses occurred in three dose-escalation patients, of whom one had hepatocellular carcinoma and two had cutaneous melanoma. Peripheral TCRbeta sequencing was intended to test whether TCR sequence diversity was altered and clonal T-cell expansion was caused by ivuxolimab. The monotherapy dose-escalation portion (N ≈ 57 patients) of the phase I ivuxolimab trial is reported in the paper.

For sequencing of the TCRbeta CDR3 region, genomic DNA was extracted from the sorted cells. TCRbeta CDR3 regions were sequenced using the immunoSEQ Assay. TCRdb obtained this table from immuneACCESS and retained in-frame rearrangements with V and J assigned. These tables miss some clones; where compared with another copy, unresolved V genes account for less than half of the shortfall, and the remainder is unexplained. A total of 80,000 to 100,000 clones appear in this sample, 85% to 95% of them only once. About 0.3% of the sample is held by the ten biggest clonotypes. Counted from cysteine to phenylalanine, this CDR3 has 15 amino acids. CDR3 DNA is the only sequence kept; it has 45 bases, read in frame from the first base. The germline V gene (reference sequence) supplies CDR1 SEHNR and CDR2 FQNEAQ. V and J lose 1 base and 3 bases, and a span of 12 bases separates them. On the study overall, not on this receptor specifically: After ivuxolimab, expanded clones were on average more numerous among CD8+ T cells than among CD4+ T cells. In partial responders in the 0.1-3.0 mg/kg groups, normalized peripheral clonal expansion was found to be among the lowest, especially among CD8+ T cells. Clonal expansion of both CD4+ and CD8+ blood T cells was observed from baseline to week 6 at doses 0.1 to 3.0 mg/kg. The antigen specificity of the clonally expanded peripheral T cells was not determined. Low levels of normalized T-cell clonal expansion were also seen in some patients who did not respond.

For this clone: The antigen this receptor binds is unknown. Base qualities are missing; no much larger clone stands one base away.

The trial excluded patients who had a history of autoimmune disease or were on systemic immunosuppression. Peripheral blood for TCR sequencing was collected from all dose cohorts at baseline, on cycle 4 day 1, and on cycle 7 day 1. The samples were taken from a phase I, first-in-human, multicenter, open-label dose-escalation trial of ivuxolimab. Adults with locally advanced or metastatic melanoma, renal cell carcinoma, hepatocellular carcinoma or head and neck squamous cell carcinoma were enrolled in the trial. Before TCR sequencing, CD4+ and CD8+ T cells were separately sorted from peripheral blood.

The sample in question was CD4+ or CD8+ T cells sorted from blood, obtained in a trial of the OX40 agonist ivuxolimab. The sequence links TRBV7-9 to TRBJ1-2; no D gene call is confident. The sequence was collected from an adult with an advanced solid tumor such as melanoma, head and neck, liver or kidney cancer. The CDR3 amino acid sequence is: CASSLVRAADYGYTF. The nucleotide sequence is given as TGTGCCAGCAGCTTAGTCCGGGCCGCCGACTATGGCTACACCTTC.